This T cell receptor beta chain was sequenced during a study of T cell responses to AZD1222 COVID-19 vaccine. Trimming removed 3 bases at V and 0 bases at J, with 18 bases between. CDR3 length: 18 residues. The germline V gene encodes CDR1 MNHEY and CDR2 SVGEGT. Clones were read by immunoSEQ multiplex PCR, and TCRdb kept only the in-frame ones, dropping some. The sample records some 130,000 clones, approximately 89% being singletons. The chain employs TRBV6-2 or TRBV6-3 and TRBJ1-5, with D unresolved. Sequenced here: peripheral blood, sampled on day 0 of AZD1222 vaccination. The TCR sequence derives from an adult in good health. The CDR3 spells CASSYVIGNDYSNQPQHF. The DNA for the CDR3 is TGTGCCAGCAGTTATGTTATCGGCAACGATTATAGCAATCAGCCCCAGCATTTT.